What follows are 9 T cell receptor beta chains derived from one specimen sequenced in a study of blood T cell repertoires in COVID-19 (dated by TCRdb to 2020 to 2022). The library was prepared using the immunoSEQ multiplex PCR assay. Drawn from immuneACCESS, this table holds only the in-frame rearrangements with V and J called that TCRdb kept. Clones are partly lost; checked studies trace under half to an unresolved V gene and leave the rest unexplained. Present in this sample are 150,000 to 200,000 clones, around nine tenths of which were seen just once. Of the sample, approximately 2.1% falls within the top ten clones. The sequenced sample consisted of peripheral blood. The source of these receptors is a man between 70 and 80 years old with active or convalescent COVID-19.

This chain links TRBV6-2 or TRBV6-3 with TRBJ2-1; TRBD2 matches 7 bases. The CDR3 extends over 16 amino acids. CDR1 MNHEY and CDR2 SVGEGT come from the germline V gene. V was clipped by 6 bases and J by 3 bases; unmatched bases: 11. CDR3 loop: CASSQLGAGIYNEQFF. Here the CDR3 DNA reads TGTGCCAGCAGCCAGTTGGGAGCGGGGATCTACAATGAGCAGTTCTTC.

The CDR3 spells CASSSSRSSYEQYF. CDR3 in DNA: TGTGCCAGCTCGTCGTCCCGTAGCTCCTACGAGCAGTACTTC. The J gene is TRBJ2-7, the V gene TRBV2; D is undetermined. This CDR3 comprises 14 residues. The germline V gene encodes CDR1 SNHLY and CDR2 FYNNEI. Trimming stripped 8 bases from V and 0 bases from J, with 14 bases between.

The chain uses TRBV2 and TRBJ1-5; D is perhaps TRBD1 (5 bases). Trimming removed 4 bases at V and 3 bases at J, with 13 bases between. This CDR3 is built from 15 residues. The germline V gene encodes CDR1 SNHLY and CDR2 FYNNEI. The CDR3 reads CASSVGQGSNQPQHF. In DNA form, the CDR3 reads TGTGCCAGCAGTGTGGGTCAGGGATCCAATCAGCCCCAGCATTTT. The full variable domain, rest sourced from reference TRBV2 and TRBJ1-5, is EPEVTQTPSHQVTQMGQEVILRCVPISNHLYFYWYRQILGQKVEFLVSFYNNEISEKSEIFDDQFSVERPDGSNFTLKIRSTKLEDSAMYFCASSVGQGSNQPQHFGDGTRLSIL.

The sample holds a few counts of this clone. This chain's CDR3 is CAISAGPNQPQHF. The CDR3 nucleotides read TGTGCCATCAGTGCGGGTCCAAATCAGCCCCAGCATTTT. The genes are TRBV10-3 and TRBJ1-5; D unclear. The germline V gene has CDR1 ENHRY and CDR2 SYGVKD. The CDR3 is 13 residues long. The V end lost 4 bases, the J end lost 4 bases, and 8 bases lay between the germline ends.

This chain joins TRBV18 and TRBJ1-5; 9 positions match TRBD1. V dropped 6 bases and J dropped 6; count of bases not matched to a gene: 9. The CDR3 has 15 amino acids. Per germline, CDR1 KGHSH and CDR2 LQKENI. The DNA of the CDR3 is TGTGCCAGCTCCCTCGGGACAGGGATAAGTCAGCCCCAGCATTTT. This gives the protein CASSLGTGISQPQHF.

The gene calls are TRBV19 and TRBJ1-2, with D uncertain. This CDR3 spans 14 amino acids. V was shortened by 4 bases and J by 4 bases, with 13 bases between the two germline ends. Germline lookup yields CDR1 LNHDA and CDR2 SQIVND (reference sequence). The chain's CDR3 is CASSTPSRIYGYTF. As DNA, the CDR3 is TGTGCCAGTAGTACCCCCTCCAGAATCTATGGCTACACCTTC. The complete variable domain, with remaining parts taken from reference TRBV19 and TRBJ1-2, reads DGGITQSPKYLFRKEGQNVTLSCEQNLNHDAMYWYRQDPGQGLRLIYYSQIVNDFQKGDIAEGYSVSREKKESFPLTVTSAQKNPTAFYLCASSTPSRIYGYTFGSGTRLTVV.

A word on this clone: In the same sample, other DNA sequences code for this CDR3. CDR3 coding DNA: TGTGCCAGCAGCCGGGGGGGCTCTGGAAACACCATATATTTT. As protein: CASSRGGSGNTIYF. V and J are TRBV7-9 and TRBJ1-3; a possible D gene is TRBD1 (5 bases). The CDR3 consists of 14 residues. The V gene's germline CDR1 is SEHNR and CDR2 FQNEAQ (reference sequence). Between the trimmed V and J ends, which lost 5 bases and 0 bases, there was a span of 8 bases.

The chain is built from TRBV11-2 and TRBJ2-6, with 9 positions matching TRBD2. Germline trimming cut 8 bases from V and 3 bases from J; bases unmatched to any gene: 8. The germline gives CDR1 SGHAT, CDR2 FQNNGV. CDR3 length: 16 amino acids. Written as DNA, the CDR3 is TGTGCCAGCTGGCGGGGGGGCCACTTTGGGGCCAACGTCCTGACTTTC. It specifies CASWRGGHFGANVLTF.

The CDR3 protein is CASSGLPNEQFF. The CDR3 DNA reads as TGTGCCAGTTCAGGATTGCCCAATGAGCAGTTCTTC. The V and J genes are TRBV11-2 and TRBJ2-1; D remains ambiguous. V was clipped by 9 bases and J by 6 bases, with 12 bases between them. Germline V gene data show CDR1 as SGHAT and CDR2 as FQNNGV. The CDR3 extends over 12 amino acids. Drawing the rest from reference TRBV11-2 and TRBJ2-1, the complete variable domain is EAGVAQSPRYKIIEKRQSVAFWCNPISGHATLYWYQQILGQGPKLLIQFQNNGVVDDSQLPKDRFSAERLKGVDSTLKIQPAKLEDSAVYLCASSGLPNEQFFGPGTRLTVL.